The rows below give T cell receptor beta chains drawn from one sample of a study of human T cells and chemical hapten exposure. TCRdb itself ran the RACE reads through MiXCR, one entry per CDR3 protein. The data show about 52,000 distinct CDR3 sequences, roughly 9.5% seen once. The source material was whole blood, sampled in connection with sensitization to the hapten diphenylcyclopropenone (DPC). The source of these receptors is a woman in her thirties or forties with alopecia areata. Some clones in this sample may be carry-over from other donors' samples. CDR3s include the opening cysteine and the closing phenylalanine or tryptophan. D genes are given only for firm matches. Expanded clones get a size class; other rows say once, few or many, or leave the size out.

clone size	V gene	D gene	J gene	CDR3 DNA	CDR3 protein
NA	TRBV6-4	TRBD2	TRBJ2-3	TGTGCCAGCAGTGACTCTTTTAGCGGGGGCCGCACAGATACGCAGTATTTT	CASSDSFSGGRTDTQYF
NA	TRBV14	TRBD2	TRBJ2-5	TGTGCCAGCAGCCCCCTACTAGCGCTCCAAGAGACCCAGTACTTC	CASSPLLALQETQYF
many	TRBV18	TRBD2	TRBJ2-1	TGTGCCAGCTCCCCCGGGACTAGAACTTTCCTTACCTACAATGAGCAGTTCTTC	CASSPGTRTFLTYNEQFF
NA	TRBV7-8	NA	TRBJ1-5	TGTGCCAGCAGCTTAGAACACCTCGATAGCAATCAGCCCCAGCATTTT	CASSLEHLDSNQPQHF
NA	TRBV7-9	NA	TRBJ1-1	TGTGCCAGCAACTTATCCAGCGAAGCTTTCTTT	CASNLSSEAFF
once	TRBV4-3	NA	TRBJ2-1	TGCGCCAGCAGCCCAGGACCTGGGTATGAGCAGTTCTTC	CASSPGPGYEQFF
NA	TRBV9	NA	TRBJ2-7	TGTGCCAGCAGCGTAGGAGACGGTGCCTACGAGCAGTACTTC	CASSVGDGAYEQYF
many	TRBV6-5	NA	TRBJ2-5	TGTGCCAGCAGTTACGGGGGGACAGAAGAGACCCAGTACTTC	CASSYGGTEETQYF
NA	TRBV4-2	TRBD2	TRBJ2-3	TGTGCCAGCAGCCCTACACCTCCCGGGACTAGCGGGGGTAGAGATACGCAGTATTTT	CASSPTPPGTSGGRDTQYF
few	TRBV19	NA	TRBJ2-7	TGTGCCAGTAGTATAGCCGCTTTCTCCTACGAGCAGTACTTC	CASSIAAFSYEQYF
NA	TRBV15	TRBD1	TRBJ1-5	TGTGCCACCAGCTCCCGGGACAGGGCCCTAAGCAATCAGCCCCAGCATTTT	CATSSRDRALSNQPQHF
few	TRBV10-3	NA	TRBJ2-1	TGTGCCATCACCACCAGACTAGACAACGAGCAGTTCTTC	CAITTRLDNEQFF
few	TRBV11-2	NA	TRBJ2-1	TGTGCCAGCAGCCCGGCTGGGACGGACCTCGGTGAGCAGTTCTTC	CASSPAGTDLGEQFF
NA	TRBV12-3/TRBV12-4	NA	TRBJ2-5	TGTGCCAGCAGTCCCAGTGCTGGGGTTGTGACCCAGTACTTC	CASSPSAGVVTQYF
few	TRBV12-3/TRBV12-4	NA	TRBJ1-1	TGTGCCAGCAGTTTAGGGCCGGCCACTGAAGCTTTCTTT	CASSLGPATEAFF
few	TRBV18	NA	TRBJ2-3	TGTGCCAGCTCACAGACTAGCACAGATACGCAGTATTTT	CASSQTSTDTQYF
few	TRBV21-1	NA	TRBJ1-4	TGTGCCAGCAGCAAAGCGGGCGGAGGGGGTCCGTTAAATGAAAAACTGTTTTTT	CASSKAGGGGPLNEKLFF
few	TRBV28	TRBD2	TRBJ2-7	TGTGCCAGCAGTTGGCTAGCGGGGGACTCCTACGAGCAGTACTTC	CASSWLAGDSYEQYF
NA	TRBV29-1	TRBD1	TRBJ1-2	TGCAGCGCCCCTTCAGGGGGCTATGGCTACACCTTC	CSAPSGGYGYTF